A selection of T cell receptor beta chains follows, all from one sample in a study of response to subunit inactivated influenza vaccine. TCRdb itself ran the RT-PCR reads through MiXCR, one entry per CDR3 protein. The data show 450,000 to 600,000 distinct CDR3 sequences, with more than 7% seen just once and under 15% held by the top ten. Source: PBMCs from blood, taken less than 30 months after vaccination. The receptors come from a man between 50 and 70 years old who received an inactivated influenza vaccine. Both conserved end residues are part of each CDR3.

CDR3 length | J gene | V gene | CDR3 protein
16 | TRBJ2-1 | TRBV5-5 | CASSLLIRAAYNEQFF
12 | TRBJ1-1 | TRBV4-2 | CASSQDGMGAFF
13 | TRBJ2-7 | TRBV5-8 | CASRRRDHYEQYF
15 | TRBJ2-7 | TRBV15 | CATSPGEAGPYEQYF
16 | TRBJ2-6 | TRBV5-1 | CASSLVGAVGANVLTF
16 | TRBJ1-1 | TRBV7-9 | CASSLGQGARRTEAFF
14 | TRBJ2-5 | TRBV7-2 | CASSLAGAWETQYF
15 | TRBJ2-7 | TRBV7-9 | CASSRGGTGNYEQYF
13 | TRBJ1-5 | TRBV7-2 | CASSQRQGQPQHF
14 | TRBJ1-1 | TRBV4-2 | CASRQPGGNTEAFF
20 | TRBJ2-1 | TRBV5-4 | CASSFPGLAARMGSYNEQFF
13 | TRBJ1-1 | TRBV7-2 | CASREWLNTEAFF
16 | TRBJ1-1 | TRBV5-1 | CASSLRGQSFGTEAFF
14 | TRBJ1-5 | TRBV5-1 | CASSFGFGNQPQHF
16 | TRBJ2-3 | TRBV5-5 | CASSLRGDRGPDTQYF
13 | TRBJ2-1 | TRBV6-2/TRBV6-3 | CASSGPIYNEQFF
15 | TRBJ1-4 | TRBV7-9 | CASSAGQPGNEKLFF
12 | TRBJ2-7 | TRBV7-9 | CASSGANYEQYF
13 | TRBJ2-7 | TRBV3-1 | CASSQGGAREQYF
15 | TRBJ1-6 | TRBV14 | CASSLSGTGNSPLHF
14 | TRBJ2-1 | TRBV20-1 | CSARDQEAFNEQFF
13 | TRBJ1-5 | TRBV5-1 | CASSLQPNQPQHF
18 | TRBJ2-1 | TRBV20-1 | CSARVGLAGGLNYNEQFF
16 | TRBJ2-1 | TRBV9 | CASSGAGPSSYNEQFF
14 | TRBJ2-7 | TRBV6-5 | CASRYGTVAYEQYF
15 | TRBJ1-1 | TRBV7-8 | CASSLSDVENTEAFF
13 | TRBJ2-1 | TRBV7-9 | CAGSLSGPNEQFF
13 | TRBJ2-1 | TRBV29-1 | CSVEQVLEGEQFF
15 | TRBJ2-3 | TRBV20-1 | CSAMGPESSTDTQYF
15 | TRBJ2-5 | TRBV7-3 | CASSLSGERTETQYF
12 | TRBJ2-7 | TRBV6-2/TRBV6-3 | CASSYGRYEQYF
14 | TRBJ2-1 | TRBV29-1 | CSSTGTGGWSEQFF
14 | TRBJ2-7 | TRBV6-2/TRBV6-3 | CASSQDRGRGEQYF
16 | TRBJ1-4 | TRBV7-2 | CASSLATAFINEKLFF
15 | TRBJ1-4 | TRBV7-3 | CASSATPRGNEKLFF
14 | TRBJ2-7 | TRBV4-3 | CASSQDGGVYEQYF
12 | TRBJ2-7 | TRBV27 | CASSSPRGEQYF
11 | TRBJ2-7 | TRBV20-1 | CSAERQGEQYF
16 | TRBJ2-1 | TRBV21-1 | CASSKEVGGSYNEQFF
15 | TRBJ1-2 | TRBV5-4 | CASSQRRYNNYGYTF
14 | TRBJ2-2 | TRBV3-1 | CASSHFLDTGELFF
16 | TRBJ2-1 | TRBV20-1 | CSAWGLAGGPDNEQFF
14 | TRBJ2-3 | TRBV4-3 | CASRPGQGVAKQYF
15 | TRBJ2-4 | TRBV28 | CASSLWTGGENIQYF
12 | TRBJ1-1 | TRBV18 | CASSPRRYEAFF
15 | TRBJ2-1 | TRBV12-3/TRBV12-4 | CASRSWGQGAIERFF
15 | TRBJ2-7 | TRBV15 | CATSRGQGIAYEQYF
17 | TRBJ2-3 | TRBV5-1 | CASSLLFGGGPGDTQYF
14 | TRBJ1-1 | TRBV7-9 | CASSLFGGNTEAFF
14 | TRBJ2-1 | TRBV11-3 | CASSPGLQEGEQFF
16 | TRBJ1-2 | TRBV9 | CASDEGTGVSNYGYTF
14 | TRBJ2-1 | TRBV10-3 | CAIMAGTGANEQFF
14 | TRBJ2-1 | TRBV6-1 | CASCPAGAYNEQFF